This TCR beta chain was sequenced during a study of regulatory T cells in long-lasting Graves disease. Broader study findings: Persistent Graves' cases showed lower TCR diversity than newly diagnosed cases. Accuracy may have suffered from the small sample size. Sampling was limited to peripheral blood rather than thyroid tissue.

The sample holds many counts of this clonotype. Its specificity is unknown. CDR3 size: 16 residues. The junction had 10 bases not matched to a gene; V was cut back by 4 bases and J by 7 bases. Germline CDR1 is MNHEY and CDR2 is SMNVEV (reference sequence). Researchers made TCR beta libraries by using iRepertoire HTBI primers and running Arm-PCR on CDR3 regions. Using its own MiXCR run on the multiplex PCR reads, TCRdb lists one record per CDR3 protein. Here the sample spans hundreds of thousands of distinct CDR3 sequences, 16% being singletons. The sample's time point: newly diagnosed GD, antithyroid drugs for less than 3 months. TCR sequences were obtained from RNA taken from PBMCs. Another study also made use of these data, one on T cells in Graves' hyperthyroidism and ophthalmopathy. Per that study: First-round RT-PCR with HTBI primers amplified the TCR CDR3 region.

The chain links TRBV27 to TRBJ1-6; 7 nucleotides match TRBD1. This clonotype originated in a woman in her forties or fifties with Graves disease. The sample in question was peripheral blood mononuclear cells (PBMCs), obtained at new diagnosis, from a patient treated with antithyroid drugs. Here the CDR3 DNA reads TGTGCCAGCAGTTCCTGGGGGACAGTACAAAATTCACCCCTCCACTTT. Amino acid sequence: CASSSWGTVQNSPLHF.